The rows below give T cell receptor beta chains drawn from one sample of a study of CD8+CD57+ T cells in acquired aplastic anemia. TCRdb reprocessed the reads with MiXCR, giving one entry per CDR3 protein. This table holds more than 70,000 distinct CDR3 sequences, around 70% found once. The sequenced sample was sorted CD4+, CD8+, or CD8+CD57+ T cells (not recorded which) from PBMCs. The receptors were sampled from a human donor with aplastic anemia. CDR3s include the opening cysteine and the closing phenylalanine or tryptophan. The D gene is left open where the match is weak. Some rows mark clone size as missing; the rest say once, few, many or name a class of expanded clone.

j_call: TRBJ2-5; clone_size: -; v_call: TRBV7-3; d_call: -; cdr3_nt: TGTGCCAGCAGCCCCGGGACCCAGTACTTC; cdr3_aa: CASSPGTQYF
j_call: TRBJ2-7; clone_size: -; v_call: TRBV2; d_call: TRBD1; cdr3_nt: TGTGCCAGCCGCCGGGACAGGGGCTACGAGCAGTACTTC; cdr3_aa: CASRRDRGYEQYF
j_call: TRBJ2-3; clone_size: -; v_call: TRBV29-1; d_call: -; cdr3_nt: TGCAGCGTCCGTAAGGGGAATCGAGTAACAGATACGCAGTATTTT; cdr3_aa: CSVRKGNRVTDTQYF
j_call: TRBJ1-2; clone_size: few; v_call: TRBV24-1; d_call: -; cdr3_nt: TGTGCCACCAGTGATTCGGCGGTTTATGGCTACACCTTC; cdr3_aa: CATSDSAVYGYTF
j_call: TRBJ2-7; clone_size: -; v_call: TRBV7-9; d_call: TRBD1; cdr3_nt: TGTGCCAGCAGCCCGCCAGGACAGGGTGAGCAGTACTTC; cdr3_aa: CASSPPGQGEQYF
j_call: TRBJ1-5; clone_size: -; v_call: TRBV29-1; d_call: -; cdr3_nt: TGCAGCGTTGAAGACAGTGATAGCAATCAGCCCCAGCATTTT; cdr3_aa: CSVEDSDSNQPQHF
j_call: TRBJ1-2; clone_size: -; v_call: TRBV29-1; d_call: -; cdr3_nt: TGCAGCGTTGTCCAACCTCAGCTGGGCGGCTACACCTTC; cdr3_aa: CSVVQPQLGGYTF
j_call: TRBJ2-2; clone_size: -; v_call: TRBV2; d_call: TRBD1; cdr3_nt: TGTGCCAGCAGTGGACTACGGACAGGGAGCTACGGCGGGGAGCTGTTTTTT; cdr3_aa: CASSGLRTGSYGGELFF
j_call: TRBJ2-1; clone_size: -; v_call: TRBV29-1; d_call: -; cdr3_nt: TGCAGCGTCCCTCTAGATAGGCCCCACAATGAGCAGTTCTTC; cdr3_aa: CSVPLDRPHNEQFF
j_call: TRBJ1-1; clone_size: -; v_call: TRBV7-2; d_call: -; cdr3_nt: TGTGCCAGCACCCTGTCGGGAGGGACTGAAGCTTTCTTT; cdr3_aa: CASTLSGGTEAFF
j_call: TRBJ2-3; clone_size: -; v_call: TRBV11-1; d_call: TRBD1; cdr3_nt: TGTGCCAGCAGCTACGGACAGGGAGGTAGTACAGATACGCAGTATTTT; cdr3_aa: CASSYGQGGSTDTQYF
j_call: TRBJ1-2; clone_size: -; v_call: TRBV10-3; d_call: -; cdr3_nt: TGTGCCATCAGTGAGGGAACCACGGGCTCAGGCTACACCTTC; cdr3_aa: CAISEGTTGSGYTF
j_call: TRBJ2-5; clone_size: many; v_call: TRBV20-1; d_call: -; cdr3_nt: TGCAGCGCTTACCCCGTTATAAGGGTCCGAACGGAGACCCAGTACTTC; cdr3_aa: CSAYPVIRVRTETQYF
j_call: TRBJ2-7; clone_size: -; v_call: TRBV2; d_call: TRBD1; cdr3_nt: TGTGCCAGCAGCCCCGGGACAGGGAGGGACGAGCAGTACTTC; cdr3_aa: CASSPGTGRDEQYF
j_call: TRBJ2-7; clone_size: -; v_call: TRBV15; d_call: TRBD1; cdr3_nt: TGTGCCACCAGCACCGGGACAGCCTCACTCTCCTACGAGCAGTACTTC; cdr3_aa: CATSTGTASLSYEQYF
j_call: TRBJ2-7; clone_size: -; v_call: TRBV12-5; d_call: -; cdr3_nt: TGTGCTAGTGGTTTGGTAATGGGAACCCTAACCGAGCAGTACTTC; cdr3_aa: CASGLVMGTLTEQYF
j_call: TRBJ2-3; clone_size: -; v_call: TRBV20-1; d_call: TRBD1; cdr3_nt: TGCAGTGCTAGAGGGGACAGCAGCACAGATACGCAGTATTTT; cdr3_aa: CSARGDSSTDTQYF
j_call: TRBJ2-7; clone_size: -; v_call: TRBV15; d_call: -; cdr3_nt: TGTGCCACCAGCAGAGATTTTTCCTACGAGCAGTACTTC; cdr3_aa: CATSRDFSYEQYF
j_call: TRBJ1-4; clone_size: -; v_call: TRBV20-1; d_call: -; cdr3_nt: TGCAGTGCCGGTAGGGACGCCAGGAATGAAAAACTGTTTTTT; cdr3_aa: CSAGRDARNEKLFF
j_call: TRBJ1-6; clone_size: -; v_call: TRBV15; d_call: TRBD1; cdr3_nt: TGTGCCACCAGCCCTAGGACAGGGGGGAATTCACCCCTCCACTTT; cdr3_aa: CATSPRTGGNSPLHF
j_call: TRBJ1-1; clone_size: few; v_call: TRBV7-9; d_call: -; cdr3_nt: TGTGCCAGCAGCTTAGATGGGCCTGAAGCTTTCTTT; cdr3_aa: CASSLDGPEAFF
j_call: TRBJ1-2; clone_size: -; v_call: TRBV12-3/TRBV12-4; d_call: -; cdr3_nt: TGTGCCAGCAGTTTCGGTGTAGACGGGGACCCCACTAACTATGGCTACACCTTC; cdr3_aa: CASSFGVDGDPTNYGYTF
j_call: TRBJ1-1; clone_size: -; v_call: TRBV7-9; d_call: -; cdr3_nt: TGTGCCAGCAGCTTAAGTCTGAGACAGGAAGCTTTCTTT; cdr3_aa: CASSLSLRQEAFF
j_call: TRBJ2-4; clone_size: few; v_call: TRBV6-5; d_call: TRBD1; cdr3_nt: TGTGCCAGCAGTTCCGACAGGGGTGCCAAAAACATTCAGTACTTC; cdr3_aa: CASSSDRGAKNIQYF
j_call: TRBJ2-5; clone_size: -; v_call: TRBV6-5; d_call: -; cdr3_nt: TGTGCCAGCAGTTACTTTCGGGATTACCAAGAGACCCAGTACTTC; cdr3_aa: CASSYFRDYQETQYF
j_call: TRBJ2-6; clone_size: few; v_call: TRBV20-1; d_call: TRBD1; cdr3_nt: TGCAGTGCACCCGACAGGGAATCTGGGGCCAACGTCCTGACTTTC; cdr3_aa: CSAPDRESGANVLTF
j_call: TRBJ1-1; clone_size: -; v_call: TRBV15; d_call: -; cdr3_nt: TGTGCCACCAGCCCGGGGAGTACTGAAGCTTTCTTT; cdr3_aa: CATSPGSTEAFF
j_call: TRBJ2-7; clone_size: -; v_call: TRBV10-2; d_call: TRBD1; cdr3_nt: TGCGCCAGCAGTGACCTACAGGGGGTACCCCGGGCCTACGAGCAGTACTTC; cdr3_aa: CASSDLQGVPRAYEQYF
j_call: TRBJ2-2; clone_size: -; v_call: TRBV10-1; d_call: -; cdr3_nt: TGCGCCAGCAGTGAGTTCGCAGGGTTCGGGGAGCTGTTTTTT; cdr3_aa: CASSEFAGFGELFF
j_call: TRBJ1-5; clone_size: -; v_call: TRBV2; d_call: -; cdr3_nt: TGTGCCAGCAGGGGGGACGGACAGCCCCAGCATTTT; cdr3_aa: CASRGDGQPQHF
j_call: TRBJ2-7; clone_size: -; v_call: TRBV10-3; d_call: -; cdr3_nt: TGTGCCATCAGTGAGGGGAGGGAGCAGTACTTC; cdr3_aa: CAISEGREQYF
j_call: TRBJ2-1; clone_size: -; v_call: TRBV2; d_call: TRBD1; cdr3_nt: TGTGCCAGCAGGGACAGGGTACGCAATGAGCAGTTCTTC; cdr3_aa: CASRDRVRNEQFF